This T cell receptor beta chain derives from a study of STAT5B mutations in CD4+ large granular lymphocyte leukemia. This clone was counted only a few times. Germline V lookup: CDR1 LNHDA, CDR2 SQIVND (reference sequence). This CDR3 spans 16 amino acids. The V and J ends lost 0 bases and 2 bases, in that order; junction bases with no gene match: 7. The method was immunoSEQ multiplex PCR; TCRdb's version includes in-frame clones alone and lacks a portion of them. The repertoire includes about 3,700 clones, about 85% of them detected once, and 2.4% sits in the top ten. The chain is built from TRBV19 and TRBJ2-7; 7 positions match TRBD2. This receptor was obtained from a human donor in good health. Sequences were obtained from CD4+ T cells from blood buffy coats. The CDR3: CASSIDVAGETYEQYF. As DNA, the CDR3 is TGTGCCAGTAGTATAGACGTGGCGGGAGAGACCTACGAGCAGTACTTC.